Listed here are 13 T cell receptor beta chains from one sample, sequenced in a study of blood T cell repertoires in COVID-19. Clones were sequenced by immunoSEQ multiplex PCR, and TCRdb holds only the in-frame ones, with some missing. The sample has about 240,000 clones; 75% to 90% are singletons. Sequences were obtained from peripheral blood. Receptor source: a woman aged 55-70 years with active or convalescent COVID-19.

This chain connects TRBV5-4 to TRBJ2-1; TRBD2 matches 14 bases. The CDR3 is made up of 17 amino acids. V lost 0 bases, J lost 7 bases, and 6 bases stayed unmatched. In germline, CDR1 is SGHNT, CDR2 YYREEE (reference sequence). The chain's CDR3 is CASSLGGLAGVLNEQFF. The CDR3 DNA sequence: TGTGCCAGCAGCTTGGGGGGACTAGCGGGGGTACTTAATGAGCAGTTCTTC.

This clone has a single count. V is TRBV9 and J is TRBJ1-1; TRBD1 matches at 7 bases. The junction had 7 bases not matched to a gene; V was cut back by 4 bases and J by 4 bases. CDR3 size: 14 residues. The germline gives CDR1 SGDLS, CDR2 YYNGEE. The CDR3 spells CASSPGQVLTEAFF. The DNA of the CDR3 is TGTGCCAGCAGCCCCGGACAGGTGCTCACTGAAGCTTTCTTT.

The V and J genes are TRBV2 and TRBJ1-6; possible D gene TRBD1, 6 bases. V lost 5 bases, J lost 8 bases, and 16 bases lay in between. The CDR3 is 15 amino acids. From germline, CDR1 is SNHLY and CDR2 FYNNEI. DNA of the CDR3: TGTGCCAGCAGTCTGTGGGGGGGCCGTTATTCACCCCTCCACTTT. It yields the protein CASSLWGGRYSPLHF.

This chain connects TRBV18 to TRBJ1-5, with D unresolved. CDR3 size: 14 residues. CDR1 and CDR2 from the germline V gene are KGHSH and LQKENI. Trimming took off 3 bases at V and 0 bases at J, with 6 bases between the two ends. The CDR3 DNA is TGTGCCAGCTCACCGGCAAATAGCAATCAGCCCCAGCATTTT. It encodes CASSPANSNQPQHF.

The CDR3 protein is CASSLGQNTYNEQFF. For the CDR3, the DNA is TGTGCCAGCAGCTTAGGGCAAAACACCTACAATGAGCAGTTCTTC. The chain employs TRBV7-3 and TRBJ2-1; D is uncertain. The CDR3 spans 15 residues. CDR1 is SGHTA, CDR2 FQGTGA, per germline. The V gene lost 2 bases and the J gene lost 2 bases, with 10 bases spanning the gap.

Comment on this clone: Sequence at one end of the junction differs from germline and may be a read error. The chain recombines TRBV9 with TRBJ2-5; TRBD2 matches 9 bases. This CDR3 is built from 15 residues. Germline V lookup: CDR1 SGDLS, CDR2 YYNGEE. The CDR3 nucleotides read TGCGCCAGCAGCTGGCGGGGGGGGCGCTTAGAGACCCAGTACTTC. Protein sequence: CASSWRGGRLETQYF.

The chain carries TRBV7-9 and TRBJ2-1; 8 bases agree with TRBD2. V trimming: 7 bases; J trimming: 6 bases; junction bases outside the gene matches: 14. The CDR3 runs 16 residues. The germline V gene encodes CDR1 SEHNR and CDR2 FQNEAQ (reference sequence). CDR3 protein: CASIQWTGGLINEQFF. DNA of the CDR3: TGTGCCAGCATCCAGTGGACGGGGGGGCTTATCAATGAGCAGTTCTTC.

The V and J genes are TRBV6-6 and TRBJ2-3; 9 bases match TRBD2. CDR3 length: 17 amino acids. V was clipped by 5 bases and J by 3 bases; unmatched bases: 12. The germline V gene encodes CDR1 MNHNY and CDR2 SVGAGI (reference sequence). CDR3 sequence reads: CASSRPSGAGGTDTQYF. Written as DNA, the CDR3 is TGTGCCAGCAGTCGCCCTAGTGGAGCGGGGGGTACAGATACGCAGTATTTT.

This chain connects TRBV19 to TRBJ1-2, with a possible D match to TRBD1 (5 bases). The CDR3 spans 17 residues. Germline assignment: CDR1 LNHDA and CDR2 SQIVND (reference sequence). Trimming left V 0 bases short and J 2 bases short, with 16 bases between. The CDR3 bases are TGTGCCAGTAGTATAGAGGTTGGTCGGACACTCAACTATGGCTACACCTTC. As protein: CASSIEVGRTLNYGYTF.

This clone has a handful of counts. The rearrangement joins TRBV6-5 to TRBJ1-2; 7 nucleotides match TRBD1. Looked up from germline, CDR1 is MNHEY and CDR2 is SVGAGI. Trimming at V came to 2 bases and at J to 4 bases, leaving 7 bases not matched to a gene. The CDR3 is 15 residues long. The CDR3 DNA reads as TGTGCCAGCAGTTACCTGTCAGGGGGAGTCTATGGCTACACCTTC. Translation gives CASSYLSGGVYGYTF.

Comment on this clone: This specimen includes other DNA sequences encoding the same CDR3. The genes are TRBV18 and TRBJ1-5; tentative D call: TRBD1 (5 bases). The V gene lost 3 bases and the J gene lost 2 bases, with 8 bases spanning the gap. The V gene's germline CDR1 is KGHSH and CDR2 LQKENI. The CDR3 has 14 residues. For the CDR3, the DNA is TGTGCCAGCTCACCCGGGGGTGGCAATCAGCCCCAGCATTTT. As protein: CASSPGGGNQPQHF.

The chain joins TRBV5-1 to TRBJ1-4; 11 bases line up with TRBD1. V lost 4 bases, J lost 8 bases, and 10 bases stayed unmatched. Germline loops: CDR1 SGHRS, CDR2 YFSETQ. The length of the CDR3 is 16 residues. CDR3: CASSPGQGAREEKLFF. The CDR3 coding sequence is TGCGCCAGCAGCCCCGGACAGGGGGCGCGAGAGGAAAAACTGTTTTTT.

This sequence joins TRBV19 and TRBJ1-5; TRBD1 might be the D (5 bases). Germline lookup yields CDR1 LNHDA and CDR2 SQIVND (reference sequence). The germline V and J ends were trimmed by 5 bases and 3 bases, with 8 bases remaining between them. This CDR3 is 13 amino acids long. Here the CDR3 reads CASSAGLNQPQHF. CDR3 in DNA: TGTGCCAGTAGTGCGGGACTCAATCAGCCCCAGCATTTT.